This T cell receptor beta chain was sequenced in a study of control samples from healthy donors and cancer patients. Clones were read by immunoSEQ multiplex PCR, and TCRdb kept only the in-frame ones, dropping some. The sample holds about 160,000 clones, over 85% seen once. V lost 5 bases, J lost 6 bases, and 12 bases stayed unmatched. The CDR3 is 15 residues long. Germline V gene sequence: CDR1 SEHNR, CDR2 FQNEAQ (reference sequence). This clone was seen more than once but under ten times. The TCR comes from a woman aged 40 to 50 in good health. Specimen: blood. V is TRBV7-9 and J is TRBJ2-7; TRBD1 matches at 8 bases. The CDR3 loop reads CASSRRSTGDTEQYF. The CDR3 DNA reads TGTGCCAGCAGCCGACGCTCGACAGGGGATACCGAGCAGTACTTC.